This T cell receptor beta chain is drawn from a study of shared clonotypes between healthy human individuals. Whole-study context: There were three CD4 naive, three CD4 memory, two CD8 naive and one CD8 memory plates per donor.

Study-wide results and caveats: Blood was the only sampled material, and tissue repertoires likely differ.

After removal of 4 bases from V and 7 bases from J, the junction contained 10 bases not matched to a gene. CDR1 is GTSNPN and CDR2 is SVGIG in the germline V gene (reference sequence). The CDR3 extends over 14 amino acids. Regarding this clone: Its target is unknown.

The table came from immunoSEQ multiplex PCR; TCRdb's copy has only in-frame clones and leaves some out. The sample includes a few hundred thousand clones, over 75% of them seen just once. Input material: memory CD8+ T cells sorted from blood. Regarding subset: CD45RO+ cells pooled with CCR7-negative TemRA cells. The rearrangement joins TRBV30 to TRBJ1-5; 7 bases map to TRBD1. The receptor comes from a man in his late teens or twenties in good health. The CDR3 protein is CAWTRDRDGQPQHF. Written as DNA, the CDR3 is TGTGCCTGGACCCGCGACAGGGACGGACAGCCCCAGCATTTT.